This TCR beta chain was retrieved from a study of cytomegalovirus exposure and HLA in healthy donors. The ends were cut back, 3 bases at V and 0 bases at J, with 14 bases in the middle. The germline V gene encodes CDR1 KGHSH and CDR2 LQKENI. The CDR3 loop spans 17 amino acids. Study conclusions and caveats: Among the most significant clusters, several appeared linked to common viral pathogens in a later analysis. TCR beta chains numbering about 160 were designated cytomegalovirus-associated. In a later analysis, TCR beta V- and J-gene trimming was associated with a missense DCLRE1C variant. Among CMV-associated TCR beta chains, most appeared HLA-restricted in a later analysis.

This clone was picked up a small number of times. Its target is not known. 13 Jbeta primers and 60 Vbeta primers were used for the PCR. Assay used: immunoSEQ multiplex PCR; TCRdb lists only in-frame clones, some missing. The table shows 80,000 or so clones, with 75% occurring only once. J is TRBJ1-4 and V is TRBV18, with D unclear. The TCR comes from a woman between 35 and 50 years old in good health and CMV-seronegative. The specimen was PBMCs. The CDR3 DNA reads TGTGCCAGCTCACCCCCAGGCCCCACCTCAACTAATGAAAAACTGTTTTTT. Translated: CASSPPGPTSTNEKLFF.